This T cell receptor beta chain was sequenced during a study of blood T cell repertoires in COVID-19. Study at large: Sites across the United States, Italy and Spain contributed samples from acute and convalescent COVID-19. T cells, B-cell-depleted T cells, or PBMCs provided the cDNA or gDNA that served as material.

This CDR3 has 18 residues. Germline CDR1 PRHDT, CDR2 FYEKMQ (reference sequence). V shed 1 base and J shed 0 bases, with 13 bases lying between them. How the authors handled the data: How many nucleated cells were present was estimated from reference gene primer amplification. Profiled with immunoSEQ multiplex PCR; TCRdb holds only in-frame clones, not every one. V and J calls and clone size are given by that table; D and trimming were obtained from the DNA. The table records more than 95,000 clones, almost 70% of them present only once. In this sample, this clone turned up a few times. The source is a woman in her seventies with acute or convalescent COVID-19. The chain has TRBV13 and TRBJ1-6; D may be TRBD1 (5 bases). The sample was peripheral blood. CDR3 protein: CASSLAGGTSSYNSPLHF. The DNA for the CDR3 is TGTGCCAGCAGCTTAGCGGGGGGGACGAGCTCCTATAATTCACCCCTCCACTTT.